This T cell receptor beta chain emerged from a study of blood T cell repertoires in COVID-19. Across the study: Italy, Spain and the United States were the sources of the convalescent and acute COVID-19 samples. Sample material is recorded as cDNA or gDNA derived from T cells, B-cell-depleted T cells, or PBMCs.

CDR1 and CDR2 from the germline V gene are SNHLY and FYNNEI. The CDR3 is made up of 14 amino acids. The ends lost 5 bases at V and 4 bases at J; junction bases unmatched: 1. In the original workflow: Estimation of nucleated cell counts was performed using reference gene primer amplification. Repertoires were generated with immunoSEQ multiplex PCR, while TCRdb's copy carries only in-frame clones and drops some. The V and J calls and clone size were taken over from that table, and D and trimming were inferred from the DNA. Of nearly 200,000 clones in the sample, 88% were seen once. The chain uses TRBV2 and TRBJ1-4; 10 bases are a match to TRBD1. Sequencing was done on a sample of peripheral blood. This sequence originates from a middle-aged woman who had recovered from COVID-19. The CDR3 region has the DNA TGTGCCAGCAGTTGGACAGGGGGTAATGAAAAACTGTTTTTT. Residues: CASSWTGGNEKLFF.